This entry features one TCR beta chain sequence. The antigen is undetermined. In germline, CDR1 is KGHSY, CDR2 FQNENV. The CDR3 length is 12 residues. Trimming stripped 4 bases from V and 6 bases from J, with 7 bases between. The data derive from a study of long-term antiretroviral therapy in people with HIV. Overall study results and limits: The study collected blood between 2004 and 2017, possibly under older ART regimens. Following ART, diversity rose but still fell short of transplant donor controls. Clonal populations expanded prior to ART predominated within the repertoire at all time points. Investigators report no available data on ART adherence, viral resistance or therapy changes.

The run of the v3.0 immunoSEQ assay was at survey level. TCRdb's copy holds only in-frame clones and misses some; the assay was immunoSEQ multiplex PCR. The profile shows approximately 33,000 clones, 83% of them singletons. The chain has TRBV16 and TRBJ1-5, with D possibly being TRBD1 (6 bases). The sequence derives from a man aged 18 to 30 with HIV. The sample was unsorted PBMCs, taken 0.4 years before starting antiretroviral therapy. CDR3 loop: CASSLGGQPQHF. The CDR3 coding sequence is TGTGCCAGCAGCCTAGGGGGTCAGCCCCAGCATTTT.